A selection of T cell receptor beta chains follows, all from one sample in a study of blood T cells in healthy people across ages. TCRdb reprocessed the 5' RACE reads via MiXCR and lists one record per CDR3 protein. This table holds about 1.6 million distinct CDR3 sequences, about 31% found once. The specimen sequenced was blood. These receptors were collected from a woman aged 30 to 39 in good health. CDR3s include the opening cysteine and the closing phenylalanine or tryptophan. The order of the fields is V gene, J gene, CDR3 protein.

V gene: TRBV6-2/TRBV6-3; J gene: -; CDR3 protein: CASLLAGLSQTQYF
V gene: TRBV7-4; J gene: TRBJ2-3; CDR3 protein: CASSLAYSQKTQYF
V gene: TRBV7-9; J gene: TRBJ1-2; CDR3 protein: CASSPGGANRGYTF
V gene: TRBV18; J gene: TRBJ2-3; CDR3 protein: CASSPTFRGSTTDTQYF
V gene: TRBV12-3/TRBV12-4; J gene: TRBJ2-4; CDR3 protein: CASSATGLTKNIQYF
V gene: TRBV2; J gene: TRBJ2-3; CDR3 protein: CASSVVGEADTQYF
V gene: TRBV12-3/TRBV12-4; J gene: TRBJ2-7; CDR3 protein: CASSEGLADNYEQYF
V gene: TRBV9; J gene: TRBJ1-4; CDR3 protein: CASSVEGGSNEKLFF
V gene: TRBV27; J gene: TRBJ1-2; CDR3 protein: CASSPHDTPGGYTF
V gene: TRBV27; J gene: TRBJ2-1; CDR3 protein: CASSVGTGLSRNEQFF
V gene: TRBV7-2; J gene: TRBJ2-7; CDR3 protein: CASSFYRGASYEQYF
V gene: TRBV2; J gene: TRBJ2-3; CDR3 protein: CASSQRASGGTDTQYF
V gene: TRBV7-9; J gene: TRBJ1-2; CDR3 protein: CASSLLGREGGYTF
V gene: TRBV30; J gene: TRBJ2-3; CDR3 protein: CAWSPPGLAQSGDTQYF
V gene: TRBV5-5; J gene: TRBJ2-1; CDR3 protein: CASMGGRSEQFF
V gene: TRBV7-2; J gene: TRBJ2-5; CDR3 protein: CASSRQPLMGFGETQYF
V gene: TRBV20-1; J gene: TRBJ2-7; CDR3 protein: CSARSLRGEQYF
V gene: TRBV7-9; J gene: TRBJ2-1; CDR3 protein: CASSLYAVPSYNEQFF
V gene: TRBV28; J gene: TRBJ2-3; CDR3 protein: CASSSGGIAGPSSTDTQYF
V gene: TRBV9; J gene: TRBJ2-7; CDR3 protein: CASSVARVSYEQYF
V gene: TRBV12-3/TRBV12-4; J gene: TRBJ1-1; CDR3 protein: CASSPDGPEAFF
V gene: TRBV5-1; J gene: TRBJ2-7; CDR3 protein: CASSSSILHGDEQYF
V gene: TRBV5-1; J gene: TRBJ1-4; CDR3 protein: CASRGGTNEKLFF
V gene: TRBV29-1; J gene: TRBJ2-7; CDR3 protein: CSTSGLRSSYEQYF
V gene: TRBV5-4; J gene: TRBJ1-2; CDR3 protein: CASSREGSLYYGYTF
V gene: TRBV20-1; J gene: TRBJ1-2; CDR3 protein: CSAMDRANYGYTF
V gene: TRBV7-9; J gene: TRBJ2-7; CDR3 protein: CASSFGLAGGPMEQYF
V gene: TRBV27; J gene: TRBJ2-5; CDR3 protein: CASKAGARETQYF